These T cell receptor beta chains were read from a single sample in a study of blood T cell repertoires in COVID-19. Method: immunoSEQ multiplex PCR; TCRdb's copy keeps in-frame clones and lacks some. Among 150,000 to 190,000 clones listed, over 60% were seen once. The source material was peripheral blood. The receptors come from an elderly woman with acute or convalescent COVID-19. Each CDR3 is given with its conserved first and last residue. A D gene is named only where the DNA matches it firmly. Only some rows state a clone size, as once, few, many or a class for expanded clones.

clone_size j_call d_call v_call cdr3_nt cdr3_aa
- TRBJ1-2 - TRBV6-6 TGTGCCAGCAGCCTCTCGGGTTCTAACTATGGCTACACCTTC CASSLSGSNYGYTF
- TRBJ2-3 TRBD2 TRBV6-5 TGTGCCACCGCTAGCGGGAGACCCACAGATACGCAGTATTTT CATASGRPTDTQYF
- TRBJ1-3 - TRBV9 TGTGCCAGCAGCGTGAATAGCGCTGGAAACACCATATATTTT CASSVNSAGNTIYF
- TRBJ1-4 TRBD1 TRBV3-1/TRBV3-2 TGTGCCAGCAGGAAACTCGGGACAGGGGCTGAAAAACTGTTTTTT CASRKLGTGAEKLFF
- TRBJ1-2 - TRBV6-5 TGTGCCAGCAGTAGGACTGAAGTGGGTGGCTACACCTTC CASSRTEVGGYTF
- TRBJ2-2 - TRBV5-1 TGCGCCAGCAGCTTAGCGGCTACGAACACCGGGGAGCTGTTTTTT CASSLAATNTGELFF
once TRBJ2-7 TRBD2 TRBV5-3 TGTGCCAGAAGCTACGGGGGGTCTTACGAGCAGTACTTC CARSYGGSYEQYF
- TRBJ2-1 - TRBV9 TGTGCCAGCAGCGTAGACCCGGGGTTTGGGGAGCAGTTCTTC CASSVDPGFGEQFF
- TRBJ2-1 TRBD2 TRBV27 TGTGCCAGCAGCAATTCGGTTGGGGGAGGGCCTCTTAATGAGCAGTTCTTC CASSNSVGGGPLNEQFF
- TRBJ1-4 - TRBV5-1 TGCGCCAGCAGCTTGGGGCAGAATGAAAAACTGTTTTTT CASSLGQNEKLFF
few TRBJ1-5 TRBD1 TRBV7-2 TGTGCCAGCAGCTCCACCGGACAGGGGAATCAGCCCCAGCATTTT CASSSTGQGNQPQHF
- TRBJ1-6 - TRBV5-1 TGCGCCAGCAGGACAGGCGTACCCGATTCACCCCTCCACTTT CASRTGVPDSPLHF
- TRBJ2-3 TRBD1 TRBV7-9 TGTGCCGCAAATCGCCCCGGACAGGGGGCCGCAGATACGCAGTATTTT CAANRPGQGAADTQYF
- TRBJ2-7 TRBD2 TRBV27 TGTGCCAGCAGTTTATCCCTAGCGGGAGGCTACGAGCAGTACTTC CASSLSLAGGYEQYF